The 10 T cell receptor beta chains presented below share a single source sample, sequenced in a study of post-analysis software for immune sequencing data. Study observations and caveats: When patients were compared with controls, a handful of TRBV segments were more frequent, TRBV5-6, TRBV5-1 and TRBV20-1 among them.

Their antigens are not known. Carried by the TCR beta cDNA libraries were unique molecular identifiers. TCRdb re-analysed the PCR reads in MiXCR, keeping a single row per CDR3 protein. The repertoire holds about 770,000 distinct CDR3 sequences, with around 42% as singletons. Sample: blood. These receptor sequences come from a girl aged 5 to 17 with multiple sclerosis.

Only one count was recorded for this clonotype. Written as DNA, the CDR3 is TGTGCCAGCAGTCTCAACCTCGGGACTAGCGGGAGTCGAAACATTCAGTACTTC. Translating it yields CASSLNLGTSGSRNIQYF. The rearrangement joins TRBV28 to TRBJ2-4, with 14 bases fitting TRBD2. The CDR3 has 18 amino acids. V was clipped by 5 bases and J by 6 bases; unmatched bases: 12. In germline, CDR1 is MDHEN, CDR2 SYDVKM.

This clonotype has a handful of counts. V usage is TRBV20-1 and J usage is TRBJ2-7; 7 bases are shared with TRBD1. Germline CDR1 and CDR2: DFQATT and SNEGSKA (reference sequence). The CDR3 totals 14 residues. Trimming cost V 6 bases and J 1 base; bases outside gene matches: 9. For the CDR3, the DNA is TGCAGTGCATCCGGGACAGCTTTTTCCTACGAGCAGTACTTC. Amino acid sequence: CSASGTAFSYEQYF.

This clonotype was picked up a small number of times. The chain combines TRBV7-2 with TRBJ2-7; D is perhaps TRBD2 (6 bases). V was pared by 3 bases and J by 5 bases, with 17 bases between. CDR1 is SGHTA, CDR2 FQGNSA, per germline. The CDR3 consists of 15 residues. The CDR3 protein is CASSFAGPLRNEQYF. The CDR3 DNA is TGTGCCAGCAGCTTCGCGGGGCCTTTAAGGAACGAGCAGTACTTC.

The chain is built from TRBV6-6 and TRBJ2-3; D remains unclear. The CDR3 totals 14 residues. CDR1 and CDR2 (germline): MNHNY, SVGAGI (reference sequence). Trimming left V 6 bases short and J 2 bases short, with 12 bases between. This CDR3 reads CASSAQPVTDTQYF. The CDR3 DNA sequence: TGTGCCAGCAGCGCACAGCCCGTCACAGATACGCAGTATTTT.

This clonotype was observed a handful of times. The gene calls are TRBV7-6 and TRBJ2-5; 10 positions match TRBD2. The J call may be in error: the DNA end matches TRBJ2-7 better. The CDR3 is made up of 15 amino acids. CDR1 and CDR2 (germline): SGHVS, FNYEAQ. The CDR3 spells CASSSESGRDYEQYF. In DNA, the CDR3 is TGTGCCAGCAGCTCAGAAAGCGGGAGGGATTACGAGCAGTACTTC.

This clonotype was detected many times. This CDR3 is CASSPLAGEREQYF. The CDR3 DNA follows: TGCGCCAGCAGCCCACTAGCGGGAGAACGCGAGCAGTACTTC. J is TRBJ2-7 and V is TRBV4-1, with 11 nucleotides matching TRBD2. With 4 bases clipped from V and 6 bases from J, the junction kept 5 bases outside the gene matches. The CDR3 is 14 residues long. Per germline, CDR1 MGHRA and CDR2 YSYEKL.

The chain links TRBV4-1 to TRBJ1-2; weak D call: TRBD1 (5 bases). The ends were cut back, 4 bases at V and 4 bases at J, with 19 bases in the middle. The germline CDR1 and CDR2 sequences are MGHRA and YSYEKL. This CDR3 has 16 residues. The DNA of the CDR3 is TGCGCCAGCAGCCCCCCGGGGGGACCCGCTTTCTATGGCTACACCTTC. It specifies CASSPPGGPAFYGYTF.

The chain recombines TRBV9 with TRBJ2-6, with D perhaps TRBD1 (7 bases). The V gene's germline CDR1 is SGDLS and CDR2 YYNGEE. This CDR3 has 18 residues. Trimming removed 3 bases at V and 0 bases at J, with 16 bases between. The CDR3 DNA is TGTGCCAGCAGCGGTGGGGGGACAGTTTACTCTGGGGCCAACGTCCTGACTTTC. It translates to CASSGGGTVYSGANVLTF.

This clonotype was seen more than once but under ten times. V and J are TRBV10-3 and TRBJ2-1; 11 positions agree with TRBD2. The germline CDR1 and CDR2 sequences are ENHRY and SYGVKD. The CDR3 runs to 14 residues. After removal of 4 bases from V and 7 bases from J, the junction contained 3 bases not matched to a gene. The CDR3 bases are TGTGCCATCAGTGTAGCGGGAGGGCCAAATGAGCAGTTCTTC. It encodes CAISVAGGPNEQFF.

The CDR3 loop is CASSYSPPPTSGRRYEQFF. The CDR3 region has the DNA TGTGCCAGCAGTTACAGTCCCCCGCCGACTAGCGGGAGGAGGTATGAGCAGTTCTTC. The gene calls are TRBV6-2 or TRBV6-3 and TRBJ2-1, with 13 positions matching TRBD2. After removal of 2 bases from V and 8 bases from J, the junction contained 15 bases not matched to a gene. Germline CDR1 is MNHEY and CDR2 is SVGEGT. The length of the CDR3 is 19 residues.